The 27 T cell receptor beta chains given below trace back to one sample, sequenced in a study of cytomegalovirus exposure and HLA in healthy donors. PCR involved 60 Vbeta and 13 Jbeta primers. The protocol was immunoSEQ multiplex PCR, while the TCRdb copy is restricted to in-frame clones and leaves out a portion. The table records around 190,000 clones, around 73% of them present only once. Sequences were obtained from PBMCs. The receptor source for this set is a man between 60 and 70 years old in good health and CMV-seronegative.

In regard to this clone: Germline is not matched at one junction end, which may reflect a read error. The gene calls are TRBV7-9 and TRBJ1-4; 8 nucleotides agree with TRBD1. Germline loops: CDR1 SEHNR, CDR2 FQNEAQ (reference sequence). The CDR3 length is 14 residues. The CDR3 here is CSSSPGGKGEKLFF. In DNA form, the CDR3 reads TGTTCCAGCAGTCCAGGGGGCAAAGGGGAAAAACTGTTTTTT. The full variable domain, with the rest looked up from reference TRBV7-9 and TRBJ1-4, is DTGVSQNPRHKITKRGQNVTFRCDPISEHNRLYWYRQTLGQGPEFLTYFQNEAQLEKSRLLSDRFSAERPKGSFSTLEIQRTEQGDSAMYLCSSSPGGKGEKLFFGSGTQLSVL.

The J gene is TRBJ2-7, the V gene TRBV29-1, with 11 bases matching TRBD1. The CDR3 covers 18 residues. Germline lookup yields CDR1 SQVTM and CDR2 ANQGSEA. J was trimmed by 6 bases and V by 0 bases; bases with no gene match: 16. The CDR3 protein is CSVEDVIGGTGGKVEQYF. The CDR3, as DNA: TGCAGCGTTGAAGACGTGATTGGTGGGACAGGGGGAAAGGTCGAGCAGTACTTC.

The chain employs TRBV11-2 and TRBJ1-5; TRBD1 matches 9 bases. CDR1 and CDR2 (germline): SGHAT, FQNNGV. This CDR3 has 15 amino acids. V lost 5 bases to trimming and J lost 7 bases; unmatched junction nucleotides: 9. The CDR3 is CASSPGQGSSQPQHF. The CDR3 DNA reads TGTGCCAGCAGCCCGGGACAGGGTTCTTCCCAGCCCCAGCATTTT.

This clone was seen a few times. The chain carries TRBV10-1 and TRBJ1-1; TRBD1 aligns across 10 bases. V gave up 0 bases and J gave up 5 bases; unmatched junction bases: 0. Germline assignment: CDR1 WNHNN and CDR2 SYGVQD (reference sequence). CDR3 length equals 14 residues. The CDR3 loop reads CASSESGQGTEAFF. The DNA of the CDR3 is TGCGCCAGCAGTGAGTCGGGACAGGGGACTGAAGCTTTCTTT.

The V and J genes are TRBV18 and TRBJ1-5; 7 bases map to TRBD1. The CDR3 spans 17 residues. V lost 3 bases and J lost 0; bases outside the gene matches: 8. Germline CDR1 KGHSH, CDR2 LQKENI. The CDR3 protein is CASSPVGQAYSNQPQHF. Here the CDR3 DNA reads TGTGCCAGCTCACCCGTTGGACAGGCTTATAGCAATCAGCCCCAGCATTTT.

In this sample, this clone turned up a few times. V gene TRBV7-2 combines with J gene TRBJ1-1, with no clear D. Germline V gene lookup returns CDR1 SGHTA and CDR2 FQGNSA. The CDR3 length is 11 residues. V lost 1 base to trimming and J lost 8 bases, with 5 bases between them. The CDR3 region is CASSLVREAFF. The DNA of the CDR3 is TGTGCCAGCAGCTTAGTGAGAGAAGCTTTCTTT.

The rearrangement joins TRBV30 to TRBJ1-5, with D possibly matching TRBD1 (5 bases). V lost 7 bases, J lost 3 bases, and 13 bases lay in between. This CDR3 contains 13 residues. Germline-derived CDR1 and CDR2 are GTSNPN and SVGIG (reference sequence). The CDR3 here is CALEAGYNQPQHF. The CDR3 DNA follows: TGTGCCTTAGAGGCAGGGTACAATCAGCCCCAGCATTTT.

J is TRBJ2-1 and V is TRBV30; a weak D match, TRBD1 (5 bases). Trimming took 3 bases from V and 11 from J, leaving 11 bases between them. The CDR3 sequence is 11 residues long. Germline V gene sequence: CDR1 GTSNPN, CDR2 SVGIG (reference sequence). The CDR3 loop reads CAWSPGQKQFF. CDR3 coding DNA: TGTGCCTGGAGCCCTGGACAAAAGCAGTTCTTC.

This rearrangement joins TRBV5-4 to TRBJ1-2; 7 bases line up with TRBD1. Germline V CDR1 and CDR2: SGHNT, YYREEE (reference sequence). The CDR3 runs to 15 residues. The V segment lost 6 bases and the J segment 0 bases; nucleotides outside the gene matches: 8. CDR3 DNA: TGTGCCAGCATCTTAAGACAGGGATCTAACTATGGCTACACCTTC. Protein sequence: CASILRQGSNYGYTF.

This clone showed up just once. The V call is TRBV19, the J call TRBJ2-7; D is unresolved. Trimming stripped 3 bases from V and 3 bases from J, with 9 bases between. This CDR3 has 13 residues. From germline, CDR1 is LNHDA and CDR2 SQIVND (reference sequence). The CDR3 sequence is CASSIPGNYEQYF. As DNA, the CDR3 is TGTGCCAGTAGTATCCCAGGAAACTACGAGCAGTACTTC.

V usage is TRBV6-5 and J usage is TRBJ2-7, with 8 nucleotides matching TRBD1. V dropped 6 bases and J dropped 3; count of bases not matched to a gene: 7. The CDR3 totals 14 residues. Germline lookup yields CDR1 MNHEY and CDR2 SVGAGI. The CDR3, as DNA: TGTGCCAGCAGCGCGTCCGGGACAGGCTACGAGCAGTACTTC. Translation: CASSASGTGYEQYF.

The CDR3 DNA reads TGTGCCAGCAGCCAGGAGGGTGGGTACTATGGCTACACCTTC. Amino acid sequence: CASSQEGGYYGYTF. This chain connects TRBV7-2 to TRBJ1-2, with D uncertain. This CDR3 spans 14 amino acids. V was cut by 5 bases and J by 3 bases, with 13 bases left in between. CDR1 and CDR2 (germline): SGHTA, FQGNSA.

J is TRBJ2-5 and V is TRBV28; D is possibly TRBD2 (6 bases). The CDR3 spans 15 residues. V lost 2 bases to trimming and J lost 4 bases, with 14 bases between them. Germline V CDR1 and CDR2: MDHEN, SYDVKM. For the CDR3, the DNA is TGTGCCAGCAGTTTAAATCTGGGAGGAGGAGAGACCCAGTACTTC. It yields the protein CASSLNLGGGETQYF.

The rearrangement links TRBV2 to TRBJ2-1; 11 nucleotides match TRBD2. Germline lookup yields CDR1 SNHLY and CDR2 FYNNEI. The CDR3 totals 12 residues. The V gene end was trimmed by 9 bases and the J gene end by 9 bases; junction bases not matched to a gene: 4. The CDR3 DNA reads TGTGCCAGTAGGCTAGCGGGGGGTGAGCAGTTCTTC. Residues: CASRLAGGEQFF.

The V call is TRBV5-6, the J call TRBJ1-1; D gene unclear. Looked up from germline, CDR1 is SGHDT and CDR2 is YYEEEE. Deletions cut 2 bases from V and 6 bases from J, with 8 bases between. The CDR3 has 12 residues. CDR3 sequence reads: CASSFNGAEAFF. The CDR3 region has the DNA TGTGCCAGCAGCTTTAACGGAGCTGAAGCTTTCTTT.

This clone was seen once. The genes are TRBV30 and TRBJ1-1, with TRBD1 matching 10 bases. Per germline, CDR1 GTSNPN and CDR2 SVGIG (reference sequence). V lost 8 bases to trimming and J lost 3 bases; unmatched junction nucleotides: 3. This CDR3 has 12 residues. CDR3 bases: TGTGCCAGGGACAGGGGATACACTGAAGCTTTCTTT. Its translation is CARDRGYTEAFF. Based on the CDR3 plus reference TRBV30 and TRBJ1-1, the full variable domain is SQTIHQWPATLVQPVGSPLSLECTVEGTSNPNLYWYRQAAGRGLQLLFYSVGIGQISSEVPQNLSASRPQDRQFILSSKKLLLSDSGFYLCARDRGYTEAFFGQGTRLTVV.

The J gene is TRBJ2-3, the V gene TRBV6-6; maybe TRBD1 (5 bases). CDR3 length equals 14 residues. The V end lost 2 bases, the J end lost 4 bases, and 10 bases lay between the germline ends. The germline V gene has CDR1 MNHNY and CDR2 SVGAGI (reference sequence). In DNA form, the CDR3 reads TGTGCCAGCAGTTACCAGGGTTTCGCAGATACGCAGTATTTT. It codes for CASSYQGFADTQYF.

The chain is built from TRBV19 and TRBJ1-2; D is ambiguous. The length of the CDR3 is 18 residues. Germline assignment: CDR1 LNHDA and CDR2 SQIVND (reference sequence). Trimming removed 0 bases at V and 1 base at J, with 18 bases between. The CDR3 loop is CASSIDLGPFAVNYGYTF. In DNA form, the CDR3 reads TGTGCCAGTAGTATAGATCTGGGCCCCTTCGCCGTTAACTATGGCTACACCTTC.

V and J are TRBV5-4 and TRBJ2-3; 9 bases agree with TRBD2. In germline, CDR1 is SGHNT, CDR2 YYREEE (reference sequence). The CDR3 has 14 amino acids. The V gene end was trimmed by 6 bases and the J gene end by 0 bases; junction bases not matched to a gene: 2. In DNA, the CDR3 is TGTGCCAGCAAGCGGGGGGTGAGCACAGATACGCAGTATTTT. This gives the protein CASKRGVSTDTQYF.

The rearrangement uses TRBV11-2 and TRBJ1-6, with 7 bases identical to TRBD1. V shed 9 bases, J shed 7 bases, and the junction held 9 bases outside the gene matches. Germline CDR1 is SGHAT and CDR2 is FQNNGV. The CDR3 runs to 14 residues. The CDR3 is CASSGQTENSPLHF. The CDR3, as DNA: TGTGCCAGTTCGGGACAGACGGAGAATTCACCCCTCCACTTT.

The chain couples TRBV19 to TRBJ1-1; tentative D call: TRBD1 (6 bases). Germline V gene sequence: CDR1 LNHDA, CDR2 SQIVND (reference sequence). The CDR3 is 15 residues long. V was cut by 5 bases and J by 3 bases, with 16 bases left in between. CDR3 in amino acids: CASSDGGGGDTEAFF. The DNA for the CDR3 is TGTGCCAGTAGTGACGGAGGGGGAGGGGACACTGAAGCTTTCTTT.

This clone appeared a few times. The rearrangement links TRBV9 to TRBJ1-1; tentatively, D is TRBD1 (6 bases). V shed 2 bases and J shed 6 bases, with 17 bases lying between them. In germline, CDR1 is SGDLS, CDR2 YYNGEE. This CDR3 is built from 15 residues. The CDR3 loop reads CASSVATTGPAEAFF. The CDR3 nucleotides read TGTGCCAGCAGCGTGGCTACAACAGGGCCCGCTGAAGCTTTCTTT.

This sequence joins TRBV19 and TRBJ1-4, with 10 bases lining up with TRBD1. Germline V gene sequence: CDR1 LNHDA, CDR2 SQIVND (reference sequence). The CDR3 loop spans 14 amino acids. V lost 6 bases to trimming and J lost 6 bases; unmatched junction nucleotides: 4. Here the CDR3 DNA reads TGTGCCAGTAGGGACGACAGGGGGCATGAAAAACTGTTTTTT. It specifies CASRDDRGHEKLFF.

The V call is TRBV6-4, the J call TRBJ1-2; D is ambiguous. The CDR3 consists of 16 residues. Trimming pared 1 base from V and 8 bases from J, leaving 20 bases between. Germline CDR1 and CDR2: MRHNA and SNTAGT. CDR3 amino acids: CASSDYPDVGRKGYTF. The CDR3 DNA reads TGTGCCAGCAGTGACTACCCCGATGTGGGCCGCAAGGGCTACACCTTC.

The CDR3 spells CASRVPAGAEAFF. The CDR3 bases are TGTGCCAGCAGGGTCCCCGCGGGGGCTGAAGCTTTCTTT. V and J are TRBV5-8 and TRBJ1-1; TRBD1 might be the D (5 bases). V dropped 5 bases and J dropped 6 bases, with 14 bases sitting between them. In germline, CDR1 is SGHTS, CDR2 YDEGEE. CDR3 size: 13 residues.

This chain connects TRBV19 to TRBJ1-4; D is ambiguous. CDR1 and CDR2 (germline): LNHDA, SQIVND (reference sequence). This CDR3 region has 16 residues. V dropped 4 bases and J dropped 3 bases, with 15 bases sitting between them. CDR3 amino acids: CASSKPGGPANEKLFF. The DNA for the CDR3 is TGTGCCAGTAGTAAACCCGGCGGGCCGGCTAATGAAAAACTGTTTTTT.

The chain is built from TRBV25-1 and TRBJ1-2; 9 nucleotides match TRBD1. The CDR3 is 14 residues long. In germline, CDR1 is MGHDK, CDR2 SYGVNS. Trimming cost V 6 bases and J 3 bases; bases outside gene matches: 5. The CDR3 coding sequence is TGTGCCAGCAGGGAACGGACAGGGGACTATGGCTACACCTTC. Amino acids: CASRERTGDYGYTF.